This TCR beta chain was obtained from a study of Graves' ophthalmopathy and Graves' hyperthyroidism. About the study: Stable hyperthyroidism meant no ophthalmopathy within 18 months of follow-up. The study's findings and limits: Blood also carried most expanded thyroid clonotypes exceeding 0.001 frequency. Classification of ophthalmopathy versus stable hyperthyroidism by a 13-signature model yielded 85% to 90% sensitivity and about 81% specificity.

As concerns this clonotype: Its antigen is unknown.

Amplified TCR beta CDR3 regions were obtained using RNA transcripts as template. The library came from an HTBI-primed first-round RT-PCR and a second-round multiplex PCR. TCRdb re-derived calls from the multiplex PCR reads in MiXCR, one entry per CDR3 protein. The sample records a few hundred thousand distinct CDR3 sequences, less than 40% being singletons. Sequencing was performed on peripheral blood or thyroid tissue (not recorded which). The receptor was derived from an adult man with Graves' hyperthyroidism.

This CDR3 is CSASTLTSGGTDTQYF. Here the CDR3 DNA reads TGCAGTGCTAGCACCCTCACTAGCGGGGGCACAGATACGCAGTATTTT. The chain employs TRBV20-1 and TRBJ2-3, with 10 positions matching TRBD2. CDR3 length equals 16 residues. The ends lost 3 bases at V and 1 base at J; junction bases unmatched: 7. CDR1 and CDR2 (germline): DFQATT, SNEGSKA (reference sequence).